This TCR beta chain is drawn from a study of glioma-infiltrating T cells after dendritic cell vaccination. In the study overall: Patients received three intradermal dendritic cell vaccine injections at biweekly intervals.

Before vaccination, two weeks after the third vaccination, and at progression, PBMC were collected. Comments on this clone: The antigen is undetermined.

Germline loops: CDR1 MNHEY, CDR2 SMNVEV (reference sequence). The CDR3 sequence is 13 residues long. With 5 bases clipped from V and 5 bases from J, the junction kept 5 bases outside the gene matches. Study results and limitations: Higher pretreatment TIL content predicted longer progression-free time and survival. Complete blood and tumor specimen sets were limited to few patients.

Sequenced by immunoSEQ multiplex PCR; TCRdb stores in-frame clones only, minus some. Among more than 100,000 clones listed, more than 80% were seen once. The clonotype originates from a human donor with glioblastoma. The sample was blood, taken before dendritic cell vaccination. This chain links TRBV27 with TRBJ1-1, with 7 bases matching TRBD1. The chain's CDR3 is CASSAGGRTEAFF. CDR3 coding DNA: TGTGCCAGCAGTGCAGGGGGTAGGACTGAAGCTTTCTTT.